The source of this TCR beta chain is a study of blood T cell repertoires in COVID-19. The assay was immunoSEQ multiplex PCR, and TCRdb's table has in-frame clones only and misses some. Here the sample spans about 52,000 clones, more than 75% being singletons. This CDR3 is built from 13 residues. Trimming cost V 6 bases and J 5 bases; bases outside gene matches: 1. Germline lookup yields CDR1 LGHDT and CDR2 YNNKEL (reference sequence). What was sequenced was peripheral blood. This chain links TRBV3-1 (or the pseudogene TRBV3-2) with TRBJ1-6, with 7 bases identical to TRBD1. This sequence was found in a woman over 75 with acute or convalescent COVID-19. CDR3 region: CASRGQDNSPLHF. The DNA for the CDR3 is TGTGCCAGCAGAGGACAGGATAATTCACCCCTCCACTTT.